This T cell receptor (beta chain) was recovered during a study of CD8+ T cells in alopecia areata. Study overall: After 6 to 18 months of tofacitinib, follow-up continued 6 months off drug. Study observations and caveats: Affected scalp, especially in alopecia totalis/universalis, had a higher clonality than normal scalp did.

As for this clone: The antigen is undetermined.

CDR1 and CDR2 from the germline V gene are LGHNA and YNFKEQ. The CDR3 has 16 amino acids. V lost 0 bases and J 1 base, leaving 11 bases between the germline ends. cDNA serving as the sequencing template came from extracted, reverse transcribed RNA. Some clones are missing from TCRdb's copy, which holds only in-frame ones; the method was immunoSEQ multiplex PCR. In the table there are 95,000 to 100,000 clones, 50% to 60% of which are singletons. Treatment denoted: oral pan-JAK inhibitor, 5-10 mg twice daily. Patients with alopecia areata provided lesional scalp punch biopsies as well as peripheral blood.

Sample: CD8+ T cells sorted from blood, taken at approximately week 60, from a patient treated with tofacitinib. The receptor's source is a human donor with alopecia areata. The chain combines TRBV4-2 with TRBJ2-3; D gene unclear. The CDR3 DNA is TGTGCCAGCAGCCAAGATGACGCCACTGGCACAGATACGCAGTATTTT. It yields the protein CASSQDDATGTDTQYF.